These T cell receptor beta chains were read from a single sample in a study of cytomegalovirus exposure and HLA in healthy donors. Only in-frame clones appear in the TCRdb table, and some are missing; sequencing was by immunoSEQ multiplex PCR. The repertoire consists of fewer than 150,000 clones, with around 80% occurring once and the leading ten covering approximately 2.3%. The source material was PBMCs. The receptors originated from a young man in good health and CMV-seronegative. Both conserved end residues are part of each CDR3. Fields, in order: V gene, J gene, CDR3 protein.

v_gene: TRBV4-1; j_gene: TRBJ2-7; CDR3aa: CASSQEQGAVAYF
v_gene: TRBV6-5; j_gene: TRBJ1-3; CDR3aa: CASRDRVSSGNTIYF
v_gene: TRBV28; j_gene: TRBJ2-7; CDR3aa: CASSPSGLAAYEQYF
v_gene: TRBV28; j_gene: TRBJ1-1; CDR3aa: CASSLRTGGFTEAFF
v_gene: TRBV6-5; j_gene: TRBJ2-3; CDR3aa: CASSYSIGADTQYF
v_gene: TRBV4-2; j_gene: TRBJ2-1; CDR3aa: CASSQDLGGRSNYNEQFF
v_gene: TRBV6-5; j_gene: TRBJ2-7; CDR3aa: CASSYQGLTSYEQYF
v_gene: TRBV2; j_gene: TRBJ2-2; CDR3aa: CASQTSGSGELFF
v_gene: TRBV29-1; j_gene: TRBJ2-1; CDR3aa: CSVPMGGGTYNEQFF
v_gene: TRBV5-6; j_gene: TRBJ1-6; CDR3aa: CASSLWGRGSSYNSPLHF
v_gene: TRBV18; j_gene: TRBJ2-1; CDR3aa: CASSPPISVVEQFF
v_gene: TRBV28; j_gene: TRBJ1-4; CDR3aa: CASTLYGTGGASNEKLFF
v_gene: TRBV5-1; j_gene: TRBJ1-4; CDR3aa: CASSLEQGREKLFF
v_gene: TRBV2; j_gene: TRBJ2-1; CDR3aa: CASSWRGTYNEQFF
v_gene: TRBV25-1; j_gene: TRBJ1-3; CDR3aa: CASRWASGNTIYF
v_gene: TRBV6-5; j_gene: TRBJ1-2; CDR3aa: CASSTNPDRGYGYTF
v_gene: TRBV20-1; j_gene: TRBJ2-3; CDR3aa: CSASRDFTQYF
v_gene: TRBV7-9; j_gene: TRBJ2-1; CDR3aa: CASSLGGGREQFF
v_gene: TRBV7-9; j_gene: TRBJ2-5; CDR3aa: CASSLDQRETQYF
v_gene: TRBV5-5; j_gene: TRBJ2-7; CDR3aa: CASSLEPSDRGYEQYF
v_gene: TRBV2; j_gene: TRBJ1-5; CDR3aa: CASSDRGGQPQHF
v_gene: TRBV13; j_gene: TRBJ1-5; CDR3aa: CASSRQGDSNQPQHF
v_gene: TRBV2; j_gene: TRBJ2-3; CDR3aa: CASSGPGTGIYASTDTQYF